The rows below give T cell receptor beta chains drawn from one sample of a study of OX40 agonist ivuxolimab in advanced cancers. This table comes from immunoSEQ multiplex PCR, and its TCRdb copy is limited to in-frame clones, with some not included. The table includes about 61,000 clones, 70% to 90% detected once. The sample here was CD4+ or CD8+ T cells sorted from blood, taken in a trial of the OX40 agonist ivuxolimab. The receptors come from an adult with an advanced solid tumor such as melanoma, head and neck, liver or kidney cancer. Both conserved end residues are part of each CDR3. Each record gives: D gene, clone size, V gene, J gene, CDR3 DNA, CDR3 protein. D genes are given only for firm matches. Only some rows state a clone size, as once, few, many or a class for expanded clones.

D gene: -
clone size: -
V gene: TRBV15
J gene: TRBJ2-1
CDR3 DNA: TGTGCCACCAGCAGCGACTATCAAGACTACAATGAGCAGTTCTTC
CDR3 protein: CATSSDYQDYNEQFF

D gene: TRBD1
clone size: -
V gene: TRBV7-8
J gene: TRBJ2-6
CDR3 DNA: TGTGCCAGCAGCTTACGACAGGGCGGCGTCCTGACTTTC
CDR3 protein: CASSLRQGGVLTF

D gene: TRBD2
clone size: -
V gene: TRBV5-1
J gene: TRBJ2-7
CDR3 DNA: TGCGCCAGCAGCAGGGTAGCGGGGGGCCTGGGGGACGAGCAGTACTTC
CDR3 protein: CASSRVAGGLGDEQYF

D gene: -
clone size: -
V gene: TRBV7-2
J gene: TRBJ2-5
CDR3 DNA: TGTGCCAGCAGCTTATTGCAGCGAGAGACCCAGTACTTC
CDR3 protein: CASSLLQRETQYF

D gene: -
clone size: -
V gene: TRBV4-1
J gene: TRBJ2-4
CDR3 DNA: TGCGCCAGCAGCCAAGATGGGGGGACCGCGGATCGGTACTTC
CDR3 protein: CASSQDGGTADRYF

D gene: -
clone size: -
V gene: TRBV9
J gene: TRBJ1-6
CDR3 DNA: TGTGCCAGCAGCGTAGCGGGACTTAATTCACCCCTCCACTTT
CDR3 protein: CASSVAGLNSPLHF

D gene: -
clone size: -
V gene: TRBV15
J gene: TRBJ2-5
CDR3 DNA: TGTGCCACCAGCAGAGAAGGGAAAGAGACCCAGTACTTC
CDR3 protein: CATSREGKETQYF

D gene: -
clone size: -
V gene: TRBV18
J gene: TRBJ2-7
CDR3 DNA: TGTGCCAGCTCACCAGATGTAGGGGGGGAGCAGTACTTC
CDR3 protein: CASSPDVGGEQYF

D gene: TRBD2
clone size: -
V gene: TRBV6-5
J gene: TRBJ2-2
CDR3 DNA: TGTGCCAGCAGGCGGACTAGCGGGAACACCGGGGAGCTGTTTTTT
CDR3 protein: CASRRTSGNTGELFF

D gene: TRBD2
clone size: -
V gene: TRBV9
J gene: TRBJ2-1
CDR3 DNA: TGTGCCAGCAGCGTAGTTGATAGCGGGGGATACAATGAGCAGTTCTTC
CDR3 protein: CASSVVDSGGYNEQFF

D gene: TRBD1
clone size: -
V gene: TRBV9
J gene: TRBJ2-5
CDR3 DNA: TGTGCCAGCAGCGCAGGGGGATGGGGTGAGACCCAGTACTTC
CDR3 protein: CASSAGGWGETQYF

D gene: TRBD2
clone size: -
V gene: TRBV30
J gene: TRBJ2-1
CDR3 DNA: TGTGCCTGGAGTGTAAATAGCGGGGTATACAATGAGCAGTTCTTC
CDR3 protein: CAWSVNSGVYNEQFF

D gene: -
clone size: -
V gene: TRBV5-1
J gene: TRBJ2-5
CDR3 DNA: TGCGCCAGCAGCTTGGCGACTATCCAAGAGACCCAGTACTTC
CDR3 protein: CASSLATIQETQYF

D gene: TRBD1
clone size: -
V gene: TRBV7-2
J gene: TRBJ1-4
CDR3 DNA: TGTGCCAGCAGCTTATTGGGACAGGGCGAAAAACTGTTTTTT
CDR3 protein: CASSLLGQGEKLFF

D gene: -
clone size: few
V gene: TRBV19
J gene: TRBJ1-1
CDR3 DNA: TGTGCCAGTAGTATCTCTCCGGGACCGAACACTGAAGCTTTCTTT
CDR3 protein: CASSISPGPNTEAFF

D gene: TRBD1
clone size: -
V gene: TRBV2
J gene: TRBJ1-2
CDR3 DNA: TGTGCCAGCAGGGGGGCAGGGGGCTATGGCTACACCTTC
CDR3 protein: CASRGAGGYGYTF

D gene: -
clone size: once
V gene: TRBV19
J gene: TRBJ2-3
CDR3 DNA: TGTGCCAGTAGCCAAACCGGGAGCGCAGATACGCAGTATTTT
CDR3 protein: CASSQTGSADTQYF

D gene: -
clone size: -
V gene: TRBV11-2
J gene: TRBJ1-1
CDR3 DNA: TGTGCCAGCAGCTTAGTCCCAGGGTATGGAGCTTTCTTT
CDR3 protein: CASSLVPGYGAFF

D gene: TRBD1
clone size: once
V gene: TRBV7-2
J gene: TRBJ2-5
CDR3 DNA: TGTGCCAGCACCCGACAGGGTGGGGAGACCCAGTACTTC
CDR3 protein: CASTRQGGETQYF

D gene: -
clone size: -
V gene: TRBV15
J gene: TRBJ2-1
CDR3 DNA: TGTGCCACCAGCAGAGAGCTTTTAACAGCGTTCTACAATGAGCAGTTCTTC
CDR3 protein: CATSRELLTAFYNEQFF

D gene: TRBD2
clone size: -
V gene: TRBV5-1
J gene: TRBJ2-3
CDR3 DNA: TGCGCCAGCAGCATCCGGACTAGCGGCAGAAATACGCAGTATTTT
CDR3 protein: CASSIRTSGRNTQYF

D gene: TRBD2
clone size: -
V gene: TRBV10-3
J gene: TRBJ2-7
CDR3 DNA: TGTGCCATCAGTGAGTCAGGACTAGCGGGATACGAGCAGTACTTC
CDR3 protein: CAISESGLAGYEQYF

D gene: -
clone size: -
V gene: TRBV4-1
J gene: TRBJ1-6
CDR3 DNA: TGCGCCAGCAGCAGCGGAGTAGGGACGCGATCACCCCTCCACTTT
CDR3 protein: CASSSGVGTRSPLHF

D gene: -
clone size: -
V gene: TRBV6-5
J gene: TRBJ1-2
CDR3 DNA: TGTGCCAGCAGCCGATTATCATCATATGGCTACACCTTC
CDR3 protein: CASSRLSSYGYTF

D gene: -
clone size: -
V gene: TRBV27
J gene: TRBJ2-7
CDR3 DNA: TGTGCCAGCAGTTTCCTTCCGACAGTGACTATACGCGAGCAGTACTTC
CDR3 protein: CASSFLPTVTIREQYF

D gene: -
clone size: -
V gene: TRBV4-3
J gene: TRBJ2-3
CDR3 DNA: TGCGCCAGCAGCCAAGGGATGGCAGATACGCAGTATTTT
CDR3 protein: CASSQGMADTQYF

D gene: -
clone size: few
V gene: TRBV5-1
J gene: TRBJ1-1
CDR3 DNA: TGCGCCAGCAGCGGGGGGACCGAGGGCGCTGAAGCTTTCTTT
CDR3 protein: CASSGGTEGAEAFF

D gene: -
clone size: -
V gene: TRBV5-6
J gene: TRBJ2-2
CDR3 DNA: TGTGCCAGCAGCTTGACGCGGGCCGGGGAGCTGTTTTTT
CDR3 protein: CASSLTRAGELFF

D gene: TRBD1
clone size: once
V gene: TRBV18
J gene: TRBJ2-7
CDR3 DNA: TGTGCCAGCTCACCGAGGACAGGGGTTTCCGAGCAGTACTTC
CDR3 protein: CASSPRTGVSEQYF

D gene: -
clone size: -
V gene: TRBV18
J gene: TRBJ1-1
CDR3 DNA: TGTGCCAGCTCGGTAAGGACCGTCCTGAACACTGAAGCTTTCTTT
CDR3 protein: CASSVRTVLNTEAFF

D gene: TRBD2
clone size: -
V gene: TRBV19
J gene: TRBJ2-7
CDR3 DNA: TGTGCCAGTAGTTCAGGAGGGACTAGCGGGGGGGCCGACCCCTACGAGCAGTACTTC
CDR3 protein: CASSSGGTSGGADPYEQYF

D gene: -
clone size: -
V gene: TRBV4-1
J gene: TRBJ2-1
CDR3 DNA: TGCGCCAGCAGCCAAGGAGGGATGACCTTCAATGAGCAGTTCTTC
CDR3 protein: CASSQGGMTFNEQFF

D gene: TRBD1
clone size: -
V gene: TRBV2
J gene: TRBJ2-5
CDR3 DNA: TGTGCCAGCACCCTCGGACAGGGGGCGAGTTTACAAGAGACCCAGTACTTC
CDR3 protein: CASTLGQGASLQETQYF

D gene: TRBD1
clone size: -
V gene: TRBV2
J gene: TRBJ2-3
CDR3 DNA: TGTGCCAGCAAGGGACAGAGCACAGATACGCAGTATTTT
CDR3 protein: CASKGQSTDTQYF